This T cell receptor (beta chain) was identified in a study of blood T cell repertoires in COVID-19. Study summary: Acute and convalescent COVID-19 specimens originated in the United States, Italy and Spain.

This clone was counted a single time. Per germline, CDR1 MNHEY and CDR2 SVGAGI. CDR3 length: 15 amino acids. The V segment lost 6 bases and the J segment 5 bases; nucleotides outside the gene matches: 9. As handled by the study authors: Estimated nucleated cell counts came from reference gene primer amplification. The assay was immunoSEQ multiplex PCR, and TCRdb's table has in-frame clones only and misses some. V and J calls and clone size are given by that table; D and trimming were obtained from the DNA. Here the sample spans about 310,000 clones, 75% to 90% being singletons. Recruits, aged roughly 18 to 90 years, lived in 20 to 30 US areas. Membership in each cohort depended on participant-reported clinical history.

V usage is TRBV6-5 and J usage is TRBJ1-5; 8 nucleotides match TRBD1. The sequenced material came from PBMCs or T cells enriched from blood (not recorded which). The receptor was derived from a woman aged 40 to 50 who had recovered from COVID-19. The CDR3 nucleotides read TGTGCCAGCAGCTCCGGACAGGGAAAACATCAGCCCCAGCATTTT. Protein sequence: CASSSGQGKHQPQHF.